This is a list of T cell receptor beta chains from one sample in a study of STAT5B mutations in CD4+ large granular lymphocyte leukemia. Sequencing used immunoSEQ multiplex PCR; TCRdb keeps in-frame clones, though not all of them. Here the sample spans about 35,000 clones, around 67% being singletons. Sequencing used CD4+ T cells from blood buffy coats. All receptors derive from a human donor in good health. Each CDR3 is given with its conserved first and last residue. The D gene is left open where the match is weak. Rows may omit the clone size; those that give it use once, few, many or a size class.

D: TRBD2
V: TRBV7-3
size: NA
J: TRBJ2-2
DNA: TGTGCCAGCAGCAGCGGGGGGGCCGCCGGGGAGCTGTTTTTT
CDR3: CASSSGGAAGELFF

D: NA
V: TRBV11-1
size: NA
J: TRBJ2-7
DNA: TGTGCCAGCAGCTCGACAGACTACGAGCAGTACTTC
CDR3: CASSSTDYEQYF

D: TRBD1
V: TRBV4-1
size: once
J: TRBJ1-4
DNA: TGCGCCAGCAGCCAACCCACAGGGGGCCGGGCTAATGAAAAACTGTTTTTT
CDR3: CASSQPTGGRANEKLFF

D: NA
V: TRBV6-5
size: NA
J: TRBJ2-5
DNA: TGTGCCAGCAGTTTCGGGGGATACCATTACGAGACCCAGTACTTC
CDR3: CASSFGGYHYETQYF

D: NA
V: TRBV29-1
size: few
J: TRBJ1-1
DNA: TGCAGCGTTGAATCAGGGGAGAGCACTGAAGCTTTCTTT
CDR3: CSVESGESTEAFF

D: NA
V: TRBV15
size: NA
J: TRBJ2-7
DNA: TGTGCCACCAGCAGAGATTTATCCTACGAGCAGTACTTC
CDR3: CATSRDLSYEQYF

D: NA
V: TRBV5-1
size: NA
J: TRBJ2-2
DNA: TGCGCCAGCAGCTTGGGGCAGGGCACGAACACCGGGGAGCTGTTTTTT
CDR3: CASSLGQGTNTGELFF

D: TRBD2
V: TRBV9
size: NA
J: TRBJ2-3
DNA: TGTGCCAGCAGCGTAGGCGGGGGAAGGGGAGATACGCAGTATTTT
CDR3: CASSVGGGRGDTQYF

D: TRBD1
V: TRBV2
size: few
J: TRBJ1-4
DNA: TGTGCCAGCATCCAGACAGGGGTTGTTGAAAAACTGTTTTTT
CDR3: CASIQTGVVEKLFF

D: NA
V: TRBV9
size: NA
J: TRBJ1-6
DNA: TGTGCCAGCAGCGGCGGGACACAAGGGGAAGGCTCACCCCTCCACTTT
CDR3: CASSGGTQGEGSPLHF

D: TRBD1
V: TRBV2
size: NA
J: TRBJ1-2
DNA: TGTGCCAGCAGTGTGACAGGGGAGGGGTATGGCTACACCTTC
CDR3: CASSVTGEGYGYTF

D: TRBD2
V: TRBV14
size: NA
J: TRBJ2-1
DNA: TGTGCCAGCAGCCAGTGGACTAGCGGGGCCCAGGAGCAGTTCTTC
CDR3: CASSQWTSGAQEQFF

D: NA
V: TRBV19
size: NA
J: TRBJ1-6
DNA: TGTGCCAGTAAAGGGTCTAATAATTCACCCCTCCACTTT
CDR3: CASKGSNNSPLHF

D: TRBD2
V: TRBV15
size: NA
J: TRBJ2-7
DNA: TGTGCCACCAGCAGAGATCCGGGGGGTGGGGCAACGGCCTACGAGCAGTACTTC
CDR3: CATSRDPGGGATAYEQYF

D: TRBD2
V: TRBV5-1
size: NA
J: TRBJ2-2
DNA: TGCGCCAGCAGCTTGGGAGCGGGGGCCCGGACAAACACCGGGGAGCTGTTTTTT
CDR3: CASSLGAGARTNTGELFF

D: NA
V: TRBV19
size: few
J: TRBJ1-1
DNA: TGTGCCAGTAGTACAGGGACGTGGGCCACTGAAGCTTTCTTT
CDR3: CASSTGTWATEAFF

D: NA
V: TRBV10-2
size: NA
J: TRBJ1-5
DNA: TGCGCCAGCACGGACAGCACGCATAGCAATCAGCCCCAGCATTTT
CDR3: CASTDSTHSNQPQHF

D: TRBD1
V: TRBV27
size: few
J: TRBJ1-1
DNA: TGTGCCAGCAGTTTGACAGGGCGGTGGACTGAAGCTTTCTTT
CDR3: CASSLTGRWTEAFF

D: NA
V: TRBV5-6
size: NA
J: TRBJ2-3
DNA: TGTGCCAGCAGCTTTAAGTCCACAGATACGCAGTATTTT
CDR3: CASSFKSTDTQYF

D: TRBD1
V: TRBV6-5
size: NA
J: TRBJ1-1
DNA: TGTGCCAGCAGACGGGACAGTACGAACACTGAAGCTTTCTTT
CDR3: CASRRDSTNTEAFF

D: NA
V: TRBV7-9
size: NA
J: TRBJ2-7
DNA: TGTGCCAGCAGCCAGAGCCTGACTCAACCATACGAGCAGTACTTC
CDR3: CASSQSLTQPYEQYF

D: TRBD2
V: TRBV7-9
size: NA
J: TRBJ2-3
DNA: TGTGCCAGCAGCTTAATTAGCGGGGGGGGCACAGATACGCAGTATTTT
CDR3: CASSLISGGGTDTQYF

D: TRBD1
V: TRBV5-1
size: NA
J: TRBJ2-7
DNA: TGCGCCAGCAGCGTGACAGGGCCTACCTACGAGCAGTACTTC
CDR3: CASSVTGPTYEQYF

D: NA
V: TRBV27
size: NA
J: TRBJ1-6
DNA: TGTGCCAGCAGTTATAAGGCGAGAGGTTCACCCCTCCACTTT
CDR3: CASSYKARGSPLHF

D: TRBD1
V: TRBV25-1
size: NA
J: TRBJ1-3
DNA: TGTGCCAGCAGCACAGGGGAATCTGGAAACACCATATATTTT
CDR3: CASSTGESGNTIYF

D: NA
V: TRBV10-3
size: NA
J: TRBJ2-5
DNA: TGTGCCATCAGTGAGTCGGAGAAGGGCTGGCAGACCCAGTACTTC
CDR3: CAISESEKGWQTQYF

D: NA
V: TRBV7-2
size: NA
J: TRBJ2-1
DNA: TGTGCCAGCAGGAGGGGCCAAAGCTCCTACAATGAGCAGTTCTTC
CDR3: CASRRGQSSYNEQFF

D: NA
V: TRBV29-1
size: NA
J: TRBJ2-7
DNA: TGCAGCGTTGTTGAGGGTCCTAGGGGTAGCAGAACGAGGAGCTACGAGCAGTACTTC
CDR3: CSVVEGPRGSRTRSYEQYF

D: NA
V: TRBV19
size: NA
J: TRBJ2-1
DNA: TGTGCCACTCGCAAGCAGGGTCCCCAGGCGAATGAGCAGTTCTTC
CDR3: CATRKQGPQANEQFF

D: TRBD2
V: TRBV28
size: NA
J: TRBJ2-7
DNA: TGTGCCAGCAGTCAGGGACTAGCGGGGGTCGAAGGGCAGTACTTC
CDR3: CASSQGLAGVEGQYF

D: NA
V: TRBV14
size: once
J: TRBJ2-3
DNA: TGTGCCAGCAGCCAAGGTTACGGGACACGCTCTGGAGATACGCAGTATTTT
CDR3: CASSQGYGTRSGDTQYF

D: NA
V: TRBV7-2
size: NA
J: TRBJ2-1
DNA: TGTGCCAGCAGCTTACAGAGACTCGATGAGCAGTTCTTC
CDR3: CASSLQRLDEQFF

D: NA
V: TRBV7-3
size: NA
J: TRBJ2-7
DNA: TGTGCCAGCAGCTGGTGGGTGGGGAAGTACTTC
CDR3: CASSWWVGKYF

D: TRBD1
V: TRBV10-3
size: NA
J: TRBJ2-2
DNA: TGTGCCATCAGTGGGGGGACAGGGATCACCGGGGAGCTGTTTTTT
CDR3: CAISGGTGITGELFF

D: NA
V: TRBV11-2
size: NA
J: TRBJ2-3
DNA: TGTGCCAGCAGCTTAGGCCAGCTAGATACGCAGTATTTT
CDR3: CASSLGQLDTQYF

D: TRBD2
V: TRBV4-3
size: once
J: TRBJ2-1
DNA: TGCGCCAGCAGCCAACGGACTAGCGGGGGCCCTGTGGCTGAGCAGTTCTTC
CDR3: CASSQRTSGGPVAEQFF

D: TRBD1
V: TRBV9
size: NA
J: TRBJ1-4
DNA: TGTGCCAGCAGCCCGGCGGGTCAGGGGGCCCCTAATGAAAAACTGTTTTTT
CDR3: CASSPAGQGAPNEKLFF

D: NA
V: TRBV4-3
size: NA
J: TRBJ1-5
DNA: TGCGCCAGCAGCCAAGGGGCAGGGATTGTAAATCAGCCCCAGCATTTT
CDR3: CASSQGAGIVNQPQHF

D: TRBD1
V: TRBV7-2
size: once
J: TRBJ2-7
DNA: TGTGCCAGCCGGTCTGGACAGGGGGCGATCGAGCAGTACTTC
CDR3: CASRSGQGAIEQYF

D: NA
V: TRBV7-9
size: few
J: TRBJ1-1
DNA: TGTGCCAGCAGCTTAACGGACGGGTACACTGAAGCTTTCTTT
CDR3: CASSLTDGYTEAFF

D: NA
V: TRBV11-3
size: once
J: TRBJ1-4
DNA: TGTGCCAGCAGCCTAGAGGGGACTTCAGGTGAAAAACTGTTTTTT
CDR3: CASSLEGTSGEKLFF